The present TCR beta chain was sequenced within a study of T cells after yellow fever vaccination. At the level of the study: Fractions containing few cells were prepared with SMART-Seq v4 Ultra Low Input.

Between the trimmed V and J ends, which lost 4 bases and 11 bases, there was a span of 17 bases. The V gene's germline CDR1 is SGDLS and CDR2 YYNGEE. The CDR3 totals 13 residues. Whole-study results and caveats: Reappearance after the booster was observed for most primary-vaccination clones (roughly 95% CD4, almost 90% CD8).

In its sample, this clonotype was seen a few times. Its antigen is undetermined. As TCR cDNA was made by 5'RACE template switching, a universal primer site and UMIs were added. From the 5' RACE reads, TCRdb called clonotypes with MiXCR, one entry per CDR3 protein. Of approximately 580,000 distinct CDR3 sequences in the sample, around 16% were seen once. Specimen: PBMCs, collected about 5 days after the first yellow fever vaccination. This TCR came from a man aged 18 to 30 who received the YFV17D yellow fever vaccine. The chain has TRBV9 and TRBJ2-3, with D perhaps TRBD2 (5 bases). This chain's CDR3 is CASSNGELGGQYF. In DNA, the CDR3 is TGTGCCAGCAGCAACGGGGAACTAGGAGGGCAGTATTTT.